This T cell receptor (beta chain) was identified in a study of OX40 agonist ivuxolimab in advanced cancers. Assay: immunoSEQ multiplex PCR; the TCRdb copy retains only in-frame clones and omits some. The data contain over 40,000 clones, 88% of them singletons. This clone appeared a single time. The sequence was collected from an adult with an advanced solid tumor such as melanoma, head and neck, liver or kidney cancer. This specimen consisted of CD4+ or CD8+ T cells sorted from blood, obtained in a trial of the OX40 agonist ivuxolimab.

The CDR3 DNA follows: TGTGCCAGCAGCCAAGAAGCAAGCACAGATACGCAGTATTTT. This translates into CASSQEASTDTQYF. V usage is TRBV4-2 and J usage is TRBJ2-3; D is undetermined. The CDR3 extends over 14 amino acids. V shed 0 bases and J shed 0 bases, with 4 bases lying between them. Germline CDR1 LGHNA, CDR2 YNFKEQ.